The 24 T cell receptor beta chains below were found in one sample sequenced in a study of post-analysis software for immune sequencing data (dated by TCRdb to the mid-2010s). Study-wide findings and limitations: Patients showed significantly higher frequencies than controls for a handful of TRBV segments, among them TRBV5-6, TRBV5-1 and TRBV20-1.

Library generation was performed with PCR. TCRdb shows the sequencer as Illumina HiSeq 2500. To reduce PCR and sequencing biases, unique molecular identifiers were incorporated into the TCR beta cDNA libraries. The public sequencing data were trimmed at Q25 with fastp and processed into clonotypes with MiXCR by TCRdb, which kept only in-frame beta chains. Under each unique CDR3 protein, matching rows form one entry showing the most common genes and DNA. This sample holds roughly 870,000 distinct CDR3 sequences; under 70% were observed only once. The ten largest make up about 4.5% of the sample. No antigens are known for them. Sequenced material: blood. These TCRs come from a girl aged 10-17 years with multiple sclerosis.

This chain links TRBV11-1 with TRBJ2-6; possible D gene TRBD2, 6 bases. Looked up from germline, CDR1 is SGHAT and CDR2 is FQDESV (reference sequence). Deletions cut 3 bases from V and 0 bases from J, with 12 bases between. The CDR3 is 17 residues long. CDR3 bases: TGTGCCAGCAGCTTGATGGCGGGAAGCTCTGGGGCCAACGTCCTGACTTTC. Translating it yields CASSLMAGSSGANVLTF.

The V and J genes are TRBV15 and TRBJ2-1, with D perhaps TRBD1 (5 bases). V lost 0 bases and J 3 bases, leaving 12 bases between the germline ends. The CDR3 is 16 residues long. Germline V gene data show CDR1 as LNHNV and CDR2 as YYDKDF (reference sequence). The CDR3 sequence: CATSRDPGAHYNEQFF. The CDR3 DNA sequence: TGTGCCACCAGCAGAGATCCTGGGGCTCACTACAATGAGCAGTTCTTC.

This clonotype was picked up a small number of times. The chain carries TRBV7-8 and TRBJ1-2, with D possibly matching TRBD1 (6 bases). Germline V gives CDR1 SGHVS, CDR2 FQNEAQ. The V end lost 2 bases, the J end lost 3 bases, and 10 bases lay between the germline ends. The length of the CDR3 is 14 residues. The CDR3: CASSLNREDYGYTF. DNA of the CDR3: TGTGCCAGCAGCTTAAACAGGGAGGACTATGGCTACACCTTC. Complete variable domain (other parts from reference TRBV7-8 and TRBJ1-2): GAGVSQSPRYKVAKRGQDVALRCDPISGHVSLFWYQQALGQGPEFLTYFQNEAQLDKSGLPSDRFFAERPEGSVSTLKIQRTQQEDSAVYLCASSLNREDYGYTFGSGTRLTVV.

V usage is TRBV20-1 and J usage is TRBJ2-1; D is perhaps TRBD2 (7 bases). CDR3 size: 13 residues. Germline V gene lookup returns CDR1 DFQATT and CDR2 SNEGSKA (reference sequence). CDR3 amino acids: CGGGGSSYNEQFF. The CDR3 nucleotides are TGCGGGGGGGGCGGTAGCTCCTACAATGAGCAGTTCTTC.

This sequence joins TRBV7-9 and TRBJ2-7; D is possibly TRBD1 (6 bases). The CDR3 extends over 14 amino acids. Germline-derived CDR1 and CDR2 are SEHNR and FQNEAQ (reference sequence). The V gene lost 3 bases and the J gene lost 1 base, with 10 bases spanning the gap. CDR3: CASSFGTLSYEQYF. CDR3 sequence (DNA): TGTGCCAGCAGCTTCGGGACACTATCCTACGAGCAGTACTTC.

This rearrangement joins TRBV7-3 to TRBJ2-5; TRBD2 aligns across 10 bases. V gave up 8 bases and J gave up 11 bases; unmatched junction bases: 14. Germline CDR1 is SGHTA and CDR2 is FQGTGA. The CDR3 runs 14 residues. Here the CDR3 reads CASGFSGSGREQYF. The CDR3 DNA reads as TGTGCCAGCGGTTTTAGCGGGAGCGGGAGGGAGCAGTACTTC.

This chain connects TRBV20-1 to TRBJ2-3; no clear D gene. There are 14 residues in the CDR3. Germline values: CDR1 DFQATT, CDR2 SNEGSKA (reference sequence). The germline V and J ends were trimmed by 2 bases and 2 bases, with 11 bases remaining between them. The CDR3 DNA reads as TGCAGTGCTAGATACCGGCCCCCCACAGATACGCAGTATTTT. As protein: CSARYRPPTDTQYF.

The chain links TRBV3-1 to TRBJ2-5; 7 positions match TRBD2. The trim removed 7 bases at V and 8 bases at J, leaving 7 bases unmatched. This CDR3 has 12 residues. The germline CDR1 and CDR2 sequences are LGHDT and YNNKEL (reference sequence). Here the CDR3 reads CASNHRGGTQYF. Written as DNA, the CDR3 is TGTGCCAGCAACCATCGCGGGGGAACCCAGTACTTC.

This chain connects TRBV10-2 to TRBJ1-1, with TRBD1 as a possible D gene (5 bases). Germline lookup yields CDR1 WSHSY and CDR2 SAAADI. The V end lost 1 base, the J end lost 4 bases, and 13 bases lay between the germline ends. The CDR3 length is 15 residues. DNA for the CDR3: TGCGCCAGCAGTGAGTGGGAGGGGTTGGGCACTGAAGCTTTCTTT. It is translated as CASSEWEGLGTEAFF.

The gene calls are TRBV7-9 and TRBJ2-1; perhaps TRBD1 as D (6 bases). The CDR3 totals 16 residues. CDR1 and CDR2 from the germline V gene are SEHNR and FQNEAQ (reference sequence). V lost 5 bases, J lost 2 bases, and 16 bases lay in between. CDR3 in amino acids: CASSIYRVRTYNEQFF. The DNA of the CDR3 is TGTGCCAGCAGCATATACAGGGTCAGGACCTACAATGAGCAGTTCTTC.

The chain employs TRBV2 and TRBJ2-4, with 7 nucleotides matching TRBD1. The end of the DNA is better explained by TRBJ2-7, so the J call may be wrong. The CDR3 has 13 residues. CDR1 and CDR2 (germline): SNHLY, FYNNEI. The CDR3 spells CASMGTGAYEQYF. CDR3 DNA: TGTGCCAGCATGGGAACAGGGGCGTACGAGCAGTACTTC.

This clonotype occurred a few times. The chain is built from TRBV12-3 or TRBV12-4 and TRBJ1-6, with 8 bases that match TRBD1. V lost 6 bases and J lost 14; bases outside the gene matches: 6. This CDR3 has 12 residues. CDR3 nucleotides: TGTGCCAGCAGGAGGACAGGGTTCTCCCTCCACTTT. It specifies CASRRTGFSLHF.

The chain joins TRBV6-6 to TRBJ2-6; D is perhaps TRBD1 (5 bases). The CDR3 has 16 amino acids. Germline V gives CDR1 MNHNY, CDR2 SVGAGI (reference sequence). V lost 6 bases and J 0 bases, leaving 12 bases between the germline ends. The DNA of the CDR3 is TGTGCCAGCAGACGACTTACAGGCTCTGGGGCCAACGTCCTGACTTTC. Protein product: CASRRLTGSGANVLTF.

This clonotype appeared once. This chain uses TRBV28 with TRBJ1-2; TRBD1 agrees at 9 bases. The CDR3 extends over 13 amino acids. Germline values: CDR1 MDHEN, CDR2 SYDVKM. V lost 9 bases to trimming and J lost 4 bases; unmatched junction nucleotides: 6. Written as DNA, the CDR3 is TGTGCCAGTCAGACAGGGGGTCTCTATGGCTACACCTTC. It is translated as CASQTGGLYGYTF.

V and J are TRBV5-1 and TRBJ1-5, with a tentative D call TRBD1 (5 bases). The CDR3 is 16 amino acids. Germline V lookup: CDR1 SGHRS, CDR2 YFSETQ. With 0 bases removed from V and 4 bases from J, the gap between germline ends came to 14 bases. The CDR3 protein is CASSLEGGGSNQPQHF. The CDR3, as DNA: TGCGCCAGCAGCTTGGAAGGCGGGGGGTCTAATCAGCCCCAGCATTTT.

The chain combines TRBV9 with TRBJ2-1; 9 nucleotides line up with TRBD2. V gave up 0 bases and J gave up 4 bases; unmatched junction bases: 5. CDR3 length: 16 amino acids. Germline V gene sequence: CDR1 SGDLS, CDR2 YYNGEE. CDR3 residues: CASSVGAGGYYNEQFF. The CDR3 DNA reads TGTGCCAGCAGCGTAGGGGCGGGAGGGTATTACAATGAGCAGTTCTTC.

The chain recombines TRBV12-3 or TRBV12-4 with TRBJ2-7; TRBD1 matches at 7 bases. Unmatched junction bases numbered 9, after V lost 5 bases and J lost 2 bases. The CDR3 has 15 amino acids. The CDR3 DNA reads TGTGCCAGCAGTGCCCGACAGGGTCTAACCTACGAGCAGTACTTC. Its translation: CASSARQGLTYEQYF.

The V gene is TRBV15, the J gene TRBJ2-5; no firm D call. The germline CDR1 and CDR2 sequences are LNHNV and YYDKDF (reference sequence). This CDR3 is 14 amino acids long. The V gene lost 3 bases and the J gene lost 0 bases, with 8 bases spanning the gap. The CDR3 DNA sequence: TGTGCCACCAGCAGGTCTGACTACCAAGAGACCCAGTACTTC. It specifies CATSRSDYQETQYF.

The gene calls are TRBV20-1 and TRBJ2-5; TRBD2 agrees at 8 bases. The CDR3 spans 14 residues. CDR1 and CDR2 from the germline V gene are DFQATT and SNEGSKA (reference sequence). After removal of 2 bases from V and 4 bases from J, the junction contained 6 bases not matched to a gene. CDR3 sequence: CSARNPGGRETQYF. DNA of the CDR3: TGCAGTGCTAGAAATCCGGGGGGGCGAGAGACCCAGTACTTC.

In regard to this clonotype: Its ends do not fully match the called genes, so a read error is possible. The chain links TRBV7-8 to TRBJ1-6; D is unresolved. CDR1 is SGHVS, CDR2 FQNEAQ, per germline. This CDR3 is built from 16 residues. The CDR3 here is CATSKPVSQEGSPLHF. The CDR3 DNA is TGTGCCACCAGCAAACCCGTGTCTCAAGAAGGCTCACCCCTCCACTTT.

The CDR3, as DNA: TGTGCCAGCAGCCCACCGGGGCTATCGCAAGAGACCCAGTACTTC. Translation: CASSPPGLSQETQYF. The V gene is TRBV7-9, the J gene TRBJ2-5; tentatively, D is TRBD1 or TRBD2 (5 bases each). The CDR3 covers 15 residues. The ends were cut back, 5 bases at V and 2 bases at J, with 15 bases in the middle. Germline-derived CDR1 and CDR2 are SEHNR and FQNEAQ (reference sequence). Full variable domain (rest looked up from reference TRBV7-9 and TRBJ2-5): DTGVSQNPRHKITKRGQNVTFRCDPISEHNRLYWYRQTLGQGPEFLTYFQNEAQLEKSRLLSDRFSAERPKGSFSTLEIQRTEQGDSAMYLCASSPPGLSQETQYFGPGTRLLVL.

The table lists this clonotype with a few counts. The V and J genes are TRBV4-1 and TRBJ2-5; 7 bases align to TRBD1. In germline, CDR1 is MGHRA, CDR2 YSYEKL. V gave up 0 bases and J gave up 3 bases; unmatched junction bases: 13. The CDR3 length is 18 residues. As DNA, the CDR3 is TGCGCCAGCAGCCAAGAATGGAGGTCCCGGGACAGCGAAGAGACCCAGTACTTC. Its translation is CASSQEWRSRDSEETQYF.

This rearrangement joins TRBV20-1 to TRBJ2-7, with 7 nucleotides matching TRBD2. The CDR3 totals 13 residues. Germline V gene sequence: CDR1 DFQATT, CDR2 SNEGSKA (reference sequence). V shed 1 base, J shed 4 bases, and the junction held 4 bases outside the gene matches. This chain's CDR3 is CSARGPSGYEQYF. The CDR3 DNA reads TGCAGTGCTAGAGGGCCTAGCGGTTACGAGCAGTACTTC.

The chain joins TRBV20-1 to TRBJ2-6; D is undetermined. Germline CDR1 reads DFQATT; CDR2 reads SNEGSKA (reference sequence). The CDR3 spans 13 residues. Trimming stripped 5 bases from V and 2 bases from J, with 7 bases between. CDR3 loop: CSARTTGANVLTF. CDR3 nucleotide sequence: TGCAGTGCTCGTACCACTGGGGCCAACGTCCTGACTTTC.